This entry lists 9 T cell receptor beta chains sequenced from one sample in a study of blood T cells in healthy people across ages. The use of a sample-barcoded 5' primer and a J-beta primer mix characterized a second PCR of roughly 6 to 11 cycles. TCRdb redid the calling of the 5' RACE reads with MiXCR, one entry per CDR3 protein. Here the sample spans 790,000 or so distinct CDR3 sequences, about 46% being singletons. Sequenced material: blood. The receptor source for this set is an elderly man in good health.

A word on this clonotype: This may be a read error, as it is one base from a much larger clone. The rearrangement uses TRBV7-2 and TRBJ2-3, with 8 positions matching TRBD2. This CDR3 is 14 amino acids long. The germline CDR1 and CDR2 sequences are SGHTA and FQGNSA. CDR3 nucleotide sequence: TGTGCCAGCAGCCCGAGGACTAGCACAGGTACGCAGTATTTT. Its protein is CASSPRTSTGTQYF. Based on the CDR3 plus reference TRBV7-2 and TRBJ2-3, the full variable domain is GAGVSQSPSNKVTEKGKDVELRCDPISGHTALYWYRQSLGQGLEFLIYFQGNSAPDKSGLPSDRFSAERTGGSVSTLTIQRTQQEDSAVYLCASSPRTSTGTQYFGPGTRLTVL.

This clonotype was seen more than once but under ten times. The rearrangement joins TRBV25-1 to TRBJ2-5; D is possibly TRBD2 (5 bases). The CDR3 is 16 residues long. The germline gives CDR1 MGHDK, CDR2 SYGVNS. V was pared by 2 bases and J by 5 bases, with 18 bases between. DNA of the CDR3: TGTGCCAGCAGTGAAGACTTTGGGTCAGGCGGGGAGACCCAGTACTTC. As protein: CASSEDFGSGGETQYF.

This clonotype was counted between two and nine times. The CDR3 coding sequence is TGTGCCACCAGCGTCAGACTGAGAACCTACGAGCAGTACTTC. It yields the protein CATSVRLRTYEQYF. The rearrangement joins TRBV15 to TRBJ2-7; D call uncertain. Germline V gives CDR1 LNHNV, CDR2 YYDKDF (reference sequence). This CDR3 region has 14 residues. The V end lost 5 bases, the J end lost 2 bases, and 13 bases lay between the germline ends.

The CDR3 protein is CASSLLGGKETQYF. CDR3 bases: TGTGCCAGCAGCTTACTTGGGGGAAAAGAGACCCAGTACTTC. V gene TRBV7-2 combines with J gene TRBJ2-5; D tentatively reads TRBD1 or TRBD2 (5 bases each). The CDR3 is 14 amino acids. V gave up 2 bases and J gave up 3 bases, with 10 bases separating them. Germline V gives CDR1 SGHTA, CDR2 FQGNSA.

This clonotype was detected once. The V gene is TRBV29-1, the J gene TRBJ1-2, with D uncertain. Germline V gene sequence: CDR1 SQVTM, CDR2 ANQGSEA. The CDR3 sequence is 11 residues long. V dropped 7 bases and J dropped 8 bases, with 14 bases sitting between them. In nucleotides, the CDR3 is TGCAGCGGTGCCGGGCCTTCAGGCTACACCTTC. Translated, it gives CSGAGPSGYTF.

The J gene is TRBJ2-1, the V gene TRBV4-1; 13 bases match TRBD2. The CDR3 runs to 20 residues. Per germline, CDR1 MGHRA and CDR2 YSYEKL. V trimming: 2 bases; J trimming: 1 base; junction bases outside the gene matches: 11. CDR3: CASSQPTSGRAVGSYNEQFF. For the CDR3, the DNA is TGCGCCAGCAGCCAACCTACTAGCGGGAGGGCGGTAGGGTCCTACAATGAGCAGTTCTTC.

The chain carries TRBV10-3 and TRBJ1-5; 10 bases align to TRBD1. Germline V lookup: CDR1 ENHRY, CDR2 SYGVKD. The CDR3 loop spans 15 amino acids. The J segment lost 5 bases and the V segment lost 5 bases, leaving 6 bases of the junction unmatched. CDR3 in DNA: TGTGCCATCAGTTTGACAGGGGGCGAGGATCAGCCCCAGCATTTT. The encoded protein is CAISLTGGEDQPQHF.

The CDR3 coding sequence is TGTGCCAGCCGCAGGGATTACAATTCACCCCTCCACTTT. As protein: CASRRDYNSPLHF. The rearrangement uses TRBV2 and TRBJ1-6, with D possibly being TRBD1 (5 bases). V shed 8 bases and J shed 7 bases, with 12 bases lying between them. CDR1 is SNHLY, CDR2 FYNNEI, per germline. The length of the CDR3 is 13 residues.

The chain is built from TRBV2 and TRBJ2-5; 7 nucleotides align to TRBD1. Germline-derived CDR1 and CDR2 are SNHLY and FYNNEI. Trimming at V came to 8 bases and at J to 11 bases, leaving 17 bases not matched to a gene. The CDR3 spans 14 residues. Here the CDR3 DNA reads TGTGCCAGCGGTATTGATGGGACAGAAAATGAGCAGTACTTC. This gives the protein CASGIDGTENEQYF.